The source of this TCR beta chain is a study of blood T cells in healthy people across ages. Findings of the study overall: Long-lived and aged donors differed, with more naive CD4+ cells and higher diversity in the long-lived.

The people who gave samples were healthy Caucasians from Russia, aged about 6 to 95. On this clonotype: The antigen is not known.

A second roughly 6 to 11 cycle PCR used barcoded and J-beta primers. TCRdb itself ran the 5' RACE reads through MiXCR, one entry per CDR3 protein. The repertoire holds around 820,000 distinct CDR3 sequences, with around 25% as singletons. The CDR3 spans 14 residues. Germline-derived CDR1 and CDR2 are MNHEY and SVGEGT. The V and J ends lost 2 bases and 5 bases respectively, with 10 bases between them. The same data also contributed to another study, on T cells of mothers and their children.

The rearrangement uses TRBV6-2 or TRBV6-3 and TRBJ1-5; D might be TRBD1 (5 bases). This receptor was obtained from a boy aged 10-17 years in good health. Sequenced: blood. The CDR3 DNA reads as TGTGCCAGCAGTTACCGGGGCCTCTATCAGCCCCAGCATTTT. It translates to CASSYRGLYQPQHF.